The 23 T cell receptor beta chains below were found in one sample sequenced in a study of blood T cell repertoires in COVID-19. Clones were sequenced by immunoSEQ multiplex PCR, and TCRdb holds only the in-frame ones, with some missing. The top ten clones hold approximately 6.2% of a sample with roughly 60,000 clones, roughly 92% of them seen once. Input material: peripheral blood. The receptors were sampled from a human donor in a cohort sampled during active COVID-19.

The chain joins TRBV7-9 to TRBJ2-2; TRBD2 matches 11 bases. Trimming at V came to 2 bases and at J to 7 bases, leaving 15 bases not matched to a gene. Germline V CDR1 and CDR2: SEHNR, FQNEAQ (reference sequence). The CDR3 is 19 residues long. The CDR3 is CASSLKSSGRKVLSGELFF. DNA for the CDR3: TGTGCCAGCAGCTTAAAATCTAGCGGGAGGAAGGTCTTGAGCGGGGAGCTGTTTTTT.

The J gene is TRBJ2-7, the V gene TRBV6-2 or TRBV6-3; 7 nucleotides match TRBD1. CDR1 and CDR2 from the germline V gene are MNHEY and SVGEGT. This CDR3 region has 14 residues. Trimming at V came to 6 bases and at J to 3 bases, leaving 8 bases not matched to a gene. CDR3 sequence: CASSPPGQYYEQYF. The DNA of the CDR3 is TGTGCCAGCAGCCCTCCGGGACAGTACTACGAGCAGTACTTC.

The genes are TRBV28 and TRBJ1-1, with TRBD1 matching 8 bases. Germline assignment: CDR1 MDHEN and CDR2 SYDVKM. After removal of 6 bases from V and 8 bases from J, the junction contained 2 bases not matched to a gene. The CDR3 contains 11 residues. In DNA form, the CDR3 reads TGTGCCAGCAGGCGGACAGGGGAAGCTTTCTTT. It codes for CASRRTGEAFF.

V usage is TRBV21-1 and J usage is TRBJ1-1. TRBV21-1 is a pseudogene segment. This CDR3 has 16 amino acids. The CDR3 nucleotides read TGTGCCAGCAGCTCGCACAGACTATTTATGAACACTGAAGCTTTCTTT. Translating gives CASSSHRLFMNTEAFF.

The chain combines TRBV7-9 with TRBJ2-3; possible D gene TRBD1, 6 bases. The CDR3 consists of 15 residues. Looked up from germline, CDR1 is SEHNR and CDR2 is FQNEAQ (reference sequence). Trimming stripped 4 bases from V and 0 bases from J, with 11 bases between. CDR3 sequence reads: CASSYRQESTDTQYF. CDR3 DNA: TGTGCCAGCAGCTACCGACAGGAGAGCACAGATACGCAGTATTTT.

CDR3 in DNA: TGTGCCAGCAGTTACCGGACAGAATATAATGAAAAACTGTTTTTT. Residues: CASSYRTEYNEKLFF. The chain has TRBV6-5 and TRBJ1-4; tentatively, D is TRBD1 (6 bases). The CDR3 extends over 15 amino acids. Germline V gives CDR1 MNHEY, CDR2 SVGAGI. Between the trimmed V and J ends, which lost 2 bases and 4 bases, there was a span of 11 bases.

The V gene is TRBV7-9, the J gene TRBJ1-1; 9 bases line up with TRBD1. CDR3 length: 15 residues. CDR1 SEHNR and CDR2 FQNEAQ come from the germline V gene (reference sequence). J lost 1 base, V lost 5 bases, and 5 bases had no gene match. In DNA, the CDR3 is TGTGCCAGCAGCGGGACAGGGAGCCGGAACACTGAAGCTTTCTTT. Amino acid sequence: CASSGTGSRNTEAFF.

This chain links TRBV27 with TRBJ2-2; D is unresolved. The CDR3 spans 13 residues. CDR1 MNHEY and CDR2 SMNVEV come from the germline V gene (reference sequence). Between the trimmed V and J ends, which lost 6 bases and 5 bases, there was a span of 10 bases. CDR3: CASRSDGTGELFF. Written as DNA, the CDR3 is TGTGCCAGCAGATCCGACGGGACCGGGGAGCTGTTTTTT.

This chain uses TRBV30 with TRBJ1-6; no reliable D call. This CDR3 comprises 13 residues. The germline gives CDR1 GTSNPN, CDR2 SVGIG (reference sequence). V dropped 1 base and J dropped 10 bases, with 11 bases sitting between them. The CDR3 protein is CAWSAGLRSPLHF. CDR3 coding DNA: TGTGCCTGGAGTGCGGGGTTAAGGTCACCCCTCCACTTT.

This clone appeared a single time. The chain uses TRBV19 and TRBJ2-3; 8 nucleotides match TRBD1. CDR1 is LNHDA, CDR2 SQIVND, per germline (reference sequence). The CDR3 length is 14 residues. With V trimmed by 7 bases and J by 6 bases, 9 bases remained unmatched. The CDR3 loop is CASKDRATSDTQYF. DNA of the CDR3: TGTGCCAGTAAGGACAGGGCGACCTCGGATACGCAGTATTTT.

The chain couples TRBV3-1 (or the pseudogene TRBV3-2) to TRBJ2-7, with D possibly matching TRBD2 (6 bases). V was pared by 0 bases and J by 3 bases, with 15 bases between. The length of the CDR3 is 16 residues. The germline V gene encodes CDR1 LGHDT and CDR2 YNNKEL (reference sequence). This CDR3 reads CASSQDRLARFYEQYF. The CDR3 nucleotides are TGTGCCAGCAGCCAAGATCGGCTAGCGCGCTTCTACGAGCAGTACTTC.

The chain's CDR3 is CASGILLQGEGYTF. The CDR3 DNA is TGTGCCAGCGGAATCCTTTTACAGGGGGAAGGCTACACCTTC. The chain carries TRBV6-5 and TRBJ1-2; 8 bases agree with TRBD1. CDR1 and CDR2 (germline): MNHEY, SVGAGI. The junction had 13 bases not matched to a gene; V was cut back by 8 bases and J by 8 bases. The CDR3 runs 14 residues.

CDR3 loop: CASRTAPYGYTF. The CDR3 nucleotides are TGTGCCAGCAGGACAGCACCCTATGGCTACACCTTC. The genes are TRBV28 and TRBJ1-2, with D tentatively TRBD1 (5 bases). Germline V gene data show CDR1 as MDHEN and CDR2 as SYDVKM. Trimming stripped 6 bases from V and 4 bases from J, with 9 bases between. The length of the CDR3 is 12 residues.

The J gene is TRBJ1-4, the V gene TRBV19, with D perhaps matching TRBD1 (6 bases). The CDR3 consists of 15 residues. Trimming removed 7 bases at V and 7 bases at J, with 19 bases between. Looked up from germline, CDR1 is LNHDA and CDR2 is SQIVND (reference sequence). The CDR3 sequence: CASKADRRFGEKLFF. The CDR3 DNA reads TGTGCCAGTAAAGCGGACAGACGATTCGGTGAAAAACTGTTTTTT.

The chain carries TRBV5-1 and TRBJ2-7; TRBD2 matches 7 bases. The CDR3 runs to 15 residues. The trim removed 1 base at V and 3 bases at J, leaving 7 bases unmatched. Germline CDR1 SGHRS, CDR2 YFSETQ. The CDR3 loop reads CASSLSGLDLYEQYF. CDR3 DNA sequence: TGCGCCAGCAGCTTGAGCGGACTAGACCTCTACGAGCAGTACTTC.

This clone showed up just a few times. The chain employs TRBV5-1 and TRBJ1-5; D is possibly TRBD1 (6 bases). The CDR3 has 13 residues. Germline loops: CDR1 SGHRS, CDR2 YFSETQ. Trimming removed 6 bases from V and 8 bases from J, with 15 bases in between. The CDR3 DNA is TGCGCCAGCAACCTGCTTTACAGGGAGCCCCAGCATTTT. Translated: CASNLLYREPQHF.

This chain uses TRBV3-1 (or the pseudogene TRBV3-2) with TRBJ1-1; TRBD1 matches at 10 bases. The CDR3 has 18 residues. CDR1 LGHDT and CDR2 YNNKEL come from the germline V gene (reference sequence). Unmatched junction bases numbered 17, after V lost 4 bases and J lost 6 bases. The CDR3 DNA follows: TGTGCCAGCAGCCCGCGACAGGGGGCTGGAGCTTTTTTATCTGAAGCTTTCTTT. Protein sequence: CASSPRQGAGAFLSEAFF.

The rearrangement links TRBV18 to TRBJ2-7, with 7 bases lining up with TRBD1. Trimming removed 5 bases from V and 0 bases from J; junction bases left unmatched: 4. CDR1 KGHSH and CDR2 LQKENI come from the germline V gene. The CDR3 loop spans 14 amino acids. The DNA for the CDR3 is TGTGCCAGCTCAACCGGGACAGACTCCTACGAGCAGTACTTC. Amino acid sequence: CASSTGTDSYEQYF.

The chain has TRBV10-3 and TRBJ2-7; 7 nucleotides agree with TRBD2. CDR3 length: 15 residues. The junction had 9 bases not matched to a gene; V was cut back by 4 bases and J by 3 bases. Germline CDR1 is ENHRY and CDR2 is SYGVKD. For the CDR3, the DNA is TGTGCCATCAGTGGCGGACTAGTACTAAACTACGAGCAGTACTTC. Its translation is CAISGGLVLNYEQYF.

This chain links TRBV5-4 with TRBJ2-3, with D possibly matching TRBD2 (5 bases). CDR3 length equals 15 residues. The V gene's germline CDR1 is SGHNT and CDR2 YYREEE (reference sequence). Trimming took 2 bases from V and 2 from J, leaving 12 bases between them. CDR3: CASSFRSGATDTQYF. The CDR3 nucleotides are TGTGCCAGCAGCTTTCGGAGCGGTGCCACAGATACGCAGTATTTT.

V usage is TRBV7-8 and J usage is TRBJ1-1; perhaps TRBD1 as D (5 bases). Trimming left V 1 base short and J 0 bases short, with 12 bases between. Germline-derived CDR1 and CDR2 are SGHVS and FQNEAQ. The length of the CDR3 is 16 residues. CDR3 amino acids: CASSLGAGLMNTEAFF. As DNA, the CDR3 is TGTGCCAGCAGCTTAGGAGCGGGGCTCATGAACACTGAAGCTTTCTTT.

There are a few counts of this clone. The chain is built from TRBV5-1 and TRBJ1-1; 7 nucleotides agree with TRBD1. The CDR3 covers 16 residues. The germline CDR1 and CDR2 sequences are SGHRS and YFSETQ. The trim removed 3 bases at V and 3 bases at J, leaving 11 bases unmatched. The CDR3 sequence: CASSSRRGGLDTEAFF. The CDR3 nucleotides are TGCGCCAGCAGCTCCCGCCGAGGGGGCCTGGACACTGAAGCTTTCTTT.

This sequence joins TRBV5-4 and TRBJ2-2; 14 bases line up with TRBD2. V lost 4 bases to trimming and J lost 0 bases; unmatched junction nucleotides: 5. Germline CDR1 reads SGHNT; CDR2 reads YYREEE (reference sequence). The CDR3 spans 18 residues. CDR3 protein: CASSHGTSGGTNTGELFF. Here the CDR3 DNA reads TGTGCCAGCAGCCACGGGACTAGCGGGGGTACGAACACCGGGGAGCTGTTTTTT.